The rows below give T cell receptor beta chains drawn from one sample of a study of T cells in Graves' hyperthyroidism and ophthalmopathy. TCRdb itself ran the multiplex PCR reads through MiXCR, one entry per CDR3 protein. The sample lists about 640,000 distinct CDR3 sequences, less than 25% occurring once. Input material: blood. These receptors all stem from a man aged 25-45 years with Graves' ophthalmopathy. The CDR3 runs from the conserved cysteine through the conserved F or W. A D gene is named only where the DNA matches it firmly. Some rows have no size entry. The others give once, few or many, or a class for an expanded clone.

>-|TRBJ2-7|TRBV18|16|TRBD2
TGTGCCAGCTCACTCAGGCTGACTAGCGGGTCGGGTGAGCAGTACTTC
CASSLRLTSGSGEQYF
>few|TRBJ1-6|TRBV19|13|-
TGTGCCAGTCGACAGTTTCGTGATTCACCCCTCCACTTT
CASRQFRDSPLHF
>many|TRBJ1-1|TRBV18|16|-
TGTGCCAGCTCACCTCCTGAGGGTCCATCGAACACTGAAGCTTTCTTT
CASSPPEGPSNTEAFF
>many|TRBJ2-7|TRBV5-1|16|TRBD1
TGCGCCAGCAGCCCGGGACAGGTGCGTAGCTCCTACGAGCAGTACTTC
CASSPGQVRSSYEQYF
>-|TRBJ1-1|TRBV7-9|15|-
TGTGCCAGCAGCCCAAACGGGGGTACGAACACTGAAGCTTTCTTT
CASSPNGGTNTEAFF
>few|TRBJ2-5|TRBV7-9|14|TRBD1
TGTGCCAGCAGCTTTGGACAGGCAGGGGAGACCCAGTACTTC
CASSFGQAGETQYF
>many|TRBJ1-1|TRBV20-1|14|-
TGCAGTGCTAGAGAGGGGGGGGGTGGCACTGAAGCTTTCTTT
CSAREGGGGTEAFF
>many|TRBJ1-1|TRBV28|13|-
TGTGCCAGCACCGGCGGAGCGAACGGTGAAGCTTTCTTT
CASTGGANGEAFF
>many|TRBJ1-6|TRBV12-3/TRBV12-4|15|-
TGTGCCAGCAGCACCAACCCCGGGGGAAGGTCACCCCTCCACTTT
CASSTNPGGRSPLHF
>few|TRBJ1-5|TRBV7-8|15|TRBD1
TGTGCCAGCACATCAGACAGGGGCCCGCGTCAGCCCCAGCATTTT
CASTSDRGPRQPQHF
>few|TRBJ2-5|TRBV20-1|15|TRBD2
TGCAGTGCTATCCATCCCTTAGCGGGTCAAGAGACCCAGTACTTC
CSAIHPLAGQETQYF
>-|TRBJ2-3|TRBV2|14|-
TGTGCCAGCCTAGGGGAAGTGAGCACAGATACGCAGTATTTT
CASLGEVSTDTQYF
>-|TRBJ2-1|TRBV7-6|18|TRBD2
TGTGCCAGCAGCTTACAACGCCGGACTAGCGGGAGTGGATATGAGCAGTTCTTC
CASSLQRRTSGSGYEQFF
>-|TRBJ2-3|TRBV2|13|-
TGTGCCAGCAGCGGGCGTTATGCAGATACGCAGTATTTT
CASSGRYADTQYF
>-|TRBJ1-1|TRBV5-4|16|-
TGTGCCAGCAGCTGGCTAAAAGGACGGAAGAACACTGAAGCTTTCTTT
CASSWLKGRKNTEAFF
>once|TRBJ2-5|TRBV18|15|TRBD1
TGTGCCAGCTCACCACCAGGGACAGCCCAAGAGACCCAGTACTTC
CASSPPGTAQETQYF
>-|TRBJ1-5|TRBV4-2|16|-
TGTGCCAGCAACCCATCGAGGGGCGGGGGAAATCAGCCCCAGCATTTT
CASNPSRGGGNQPQHF
>many|TRBJ1-1|TRBV30|15|TRBD1
TGTGCCTGGAGTGCCCAGACAGGGGTGAACACTGAAGCTTTCTTT
CAWSAQTGVNTEAFF
>few|TRBJ2-1|TRBV7-2|14|TRBD2
TGTGCCAGCAGCTTAGCGGGAGGGCGCAATGAGCAGCTCTTC
CASSLAGGRNEQLF
>-|TRBJ2-3|TRBV7-9|16|-
TGTGCCAGCAGCCCCCCCGGGTGGGGAGTAACAGATACGCAGTATTTT
CASSPPGWGVTDTQYF
>many|TRBJ2-1|TRBV11-2|12|-
TGTGCCAGCAGTCCTTCAGATAATGAGCAGTTCTTC
CASSPSDNEQFF
>many|TRBJ1-5|TRBV12-3/TRBV12-4|13|-
TGTGCCAGCAGTTCTGCAGGGCGCGGGCCCCAGCATTTT
CASSSAGRGPQHF
>-|TRBJ2-4|TRBV6-5|15|TRBD2
TGTGCCAGCAGTTCGGGAGGGAAGCTCAAAAACATTCAGTACTTC
CASSSGGKLKNIQYF
>few|TRBJ2-1|TRBV5-1|17|TRBD2
TGCGCCAGCAGCCCGTATTTAGCGGGAGGATCCTACAATGAGCAGTTCTTC
CASSPYLAGGSYNEQFF
>-|TRBJ2-2|TRBV28|16|TRBD2
TGTGCCAGCAGCCCCTGGGTAGCGGGAGGACCTGGGGAGCTGTTTTTT
CASSPWVAGGPGELFF
>few|TRBJ2-7|TRBV6-1|16|TRBD2
TGTGCCAGCAGTTTCATCGGGACTAGCGGGACCTACGAGCAGTACTTC
CASSFIGTSGTYEQYF
>-|TRBJ1-4|TRBV6-5|16|TRBD1
TGTGCCAGCAGTTCCACCAAACCAGGGGGTTATGAAAAACTGTTTTTT
CASSSTKPGGYEKLFF
>few|TRBJ2-2|TRBV20-1|14|TRBD2
TGCAGTGCTACTTCCCGGGACTACCGCCTGGGGCTGTTTTTT
CSATSRDYRLGLFF
>-|TRBJ2-7|TRBV28|13|-
TGTGCCAGCAGTTCGGTGGGGGGTTACGAGCAGTACTTC
CASSSVGGYEQYF
>-|TRBJ1-2|TRBV24-1|11|-
TGTGCCACCAGTGATTTGGAGGGCTACACCTTC
CATSDLEGYTF
>-|TRBJ2-5|TRBV12-3/TRBV12-4|15|-
TGTGCCAGCAGTCCACCGGGACAAGTGGGGGAGACCCAGTACTTC
CASSPPGQVGETQYF
>many|TRBJ1-2|TRBV2|14|TRBD1
TGTGCCAGCAATACAGGGGGCGGAAACTATGGCTACACCTTC
CASNTGGGNYGYTF
>few|TRBJ2-1|TRBV7-2|14|-
TGTGCCAGCAGCCCGGGACACATTTACAATGAGCAGTTCTTC
CASSPGHIYNEQFF
>few|TRBJ1-5|TRBV5-5|16|-
TGTGCCAGCAGCTTGGTTGCGGGAAACTTAAATCAGCCCCAGCATTTT
CASSLVAGNLNQPQHF
>few|TRBJ2-6|TRBV15|16|-
TGTGCCACCAGCAGAGTATTCGGCTCTGGGGCCAACGTCCTGACTTTC
CATSRVFGSGANVLTF
>-|TRBJ2-7|TRBV30|15|-
TGTGCCTGGAGTGTACCTCGCGGGCGACCTTACGAGCAGTACTTC
CAWSVPRGRPYEQYF
>many|TRBJ2-2|TRBV7-2|17|-
TGTGCCAGCAGCCCGGGGTTACGGGTACCGAACACCGGGGAGCTGTTTTTT
CASSPGLRVPNTGELFF
>many|TRBJ1-4|TRBV30|12|TRBD1
TGTGCCTTGGACAGGAAAAATGAAAAACTGTTTTTT
CALDRKNEKLFF
>many|TRBJ2-3|TRBV20-1|15|TRBD2
TGCAGTGCTTTCCGAGCGGGACCCCGCACAGATACGCAGTATTTT
CSAFRAGPRTDTQYF
>many|TRBJ2-3|TRBV7-6|15|-
TGTGCCAGCAGCTTAATGGGCAGCCTCCCAGATACGCAGTATTTT
CASSLMGSLPDTQYF
>-|TRBJ1-1|TRBV7-2|15|TRBD1
TGTGCCAGCAGCCCCGGACAGGGGGCTTACACTGAAGCTTTCTTT
CASSPGQGAYTEAFF
>-|TRBJ2-3|TRBV30|17|TRBD2
TGTGCCTGGAGTGAGCCCCCGACTAGCGGGTTCGAGGATACGCAGTATTTT
CAWSEPPTSGFEDTQYF
>few|TRBJ2-2|TRBV6-5|17|TRBD2
TGTGCCAGCAGTTACACGGGACTAGCGGGACCCACCGGGGAGCTGTTTTTT
CASSYTGLAGPTGELFF
>-|TRBJ2-7|TRBV6-1|15|-
TGTGCCAGCAGACCCGGGGGTGGGAGGCCGGTAGAGCAGTACTTC
CASRPGGGRPVEQYF
>-|TRBJ2-1|TRBV20-1|17|TRBD2
TGCAGTGCTAGGCCTCTAGCGGGAGAAACGCGCTACAATGAGCAGTTCTTC
CSARPLAGETRYNEQFF
>few|TRBJ2-1|TRBV25-1|15|-
TGTGCCAGCAGTGTGGACGGGAGAGCCTACAATGAGCAGTTCTTC
CASSVDGRAYNEQFF
>few|TRBJ1-1|TRBV20-1|11|-
TGCAGTGCCTGGTGGGGCACTGAAGCTTTCTTT
CSAWWGTEAFF
>-|TRBJ1-4|TRBV5-1|13|TRBD1
TGCGCCAGCAGCTACAGGGGGCCTGAAAAACTGTTTTTT
CASSYRGPEKLFF
>few|TRBJ2-7|TRBV5-1|14|TRBD2
TGCGCCAGCAGCATTAGCGGGAGTGGAAACGAGCAGTACTTC
CASSISGSGNEQYF
>-|TRBJ2-2|TRBV5-6|13|-
TGTGCCAGCAGCTGGACAATCACCGGGGAGCTGTTTTTT
CASSWTITGELFF